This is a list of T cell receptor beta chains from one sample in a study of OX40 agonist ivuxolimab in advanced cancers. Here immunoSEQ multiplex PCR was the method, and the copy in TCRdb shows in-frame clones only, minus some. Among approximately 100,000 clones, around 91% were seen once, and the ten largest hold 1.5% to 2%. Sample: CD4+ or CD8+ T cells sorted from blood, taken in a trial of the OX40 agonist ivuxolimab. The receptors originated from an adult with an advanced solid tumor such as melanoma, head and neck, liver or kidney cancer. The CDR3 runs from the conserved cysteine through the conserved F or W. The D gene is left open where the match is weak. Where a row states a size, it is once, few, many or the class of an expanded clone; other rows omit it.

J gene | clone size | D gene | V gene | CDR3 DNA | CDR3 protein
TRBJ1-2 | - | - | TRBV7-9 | TGTGCCAGCAGCTTCGGGCCCTTTCGTGGGGGCGGTGGCTACACCTTC | CASSFGPFRGGGGYTF
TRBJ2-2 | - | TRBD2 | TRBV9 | TGTGCCAGCAGCGTAAGCTTAGCGGGTGCGAACACCGGGGAGCTGTTTTTT | CASSVSLAGANTGELFF
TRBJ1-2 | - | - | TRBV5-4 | TGTGCCAGCAGCTTGCCCGGGACATCCTACTATGGCTACACCTTC | CASSLPGTSYYGYTF
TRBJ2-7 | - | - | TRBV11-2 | TGTGCCAGCAGCTCGACCCGACACTACTACGAGCAGTACTTC | CASSSTRHYYEQYF
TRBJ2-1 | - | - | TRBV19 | TGTGCCAGTAGTTTATGGGGCGCCTTGGGGAGCGGGCTGAACGATGAGCAGTTCTTC | CASSLWGALGSGLNDEQFF
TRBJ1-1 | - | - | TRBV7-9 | TGTGCCAGCAGCTTTTTCGACGGGCGGGCTGAAGCTTTCTTT | CASSFFDGRAEAFF
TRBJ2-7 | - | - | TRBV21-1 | TGTGCCAGCAGCAAAGGCCCTGAAGACAGACCCTACGAGCAGTACTTC | CASSKGPEDRPYEQYF
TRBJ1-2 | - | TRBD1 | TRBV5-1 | TGCGCCAGCAGCTTGGGGGCACAGGGGGCTGATGGCTACACCTTC | CASSLGAQGADGYTF
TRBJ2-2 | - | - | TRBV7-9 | TGTGCCAGCAACCCCCGCGGACCCATGACCGGGGAGCTGTTTTTT | CASNPRGPMTGELFF
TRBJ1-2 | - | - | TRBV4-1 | TGCGCCAGCAGCACAGGGAGGGGCGCCTGGGGCTACACCTTC | CASSTGRGAWGYTF
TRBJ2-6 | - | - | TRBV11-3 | TGTGCCAGCAGCTTAATTAGCGGCCTCTCTGGGGCCAACGTCCTGACTTTC | CASSLISGLSGANVLTF
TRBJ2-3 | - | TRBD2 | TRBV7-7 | TGTGCTAGCAGCTTAGGAGCGGGAGGATTCACAGATACGCAGTATTTT | CASSLGAGGFTDTQYF
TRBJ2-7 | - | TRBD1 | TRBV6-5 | TGTGCCAGCAGTTACTCGACAGGGAGCTCCTACGAGCAGTACTTC | CASSYSTGSSYEQYF
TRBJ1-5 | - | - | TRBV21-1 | TGTGCCAGCGGAGGAGGCAGGGGCGGACCCAATCAGCCCCAGCATTTT | CASGGGRGGPNQPQHF
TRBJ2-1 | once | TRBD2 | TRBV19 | TGTGCCAGTAGTCCCCGGACTAGCGGGGGCTTTACTGTGCAGTTCTTC | CASSPRTSGGFTVQFF
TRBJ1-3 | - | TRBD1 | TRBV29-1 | TGCAGCGTCGCCCTTATGTCAGGGGGCGACACCATATATTTT | CSVALMSGGDTIYF
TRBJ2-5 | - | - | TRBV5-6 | TGTGCCAGCAGCCCGACCGGGACCCATCAAGAGACCCAGTACTTC | CASSPTGTHQETQYF
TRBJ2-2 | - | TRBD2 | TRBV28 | TGTGCCAGCAGATTCGCGGGGGGCGTAAACACCGGGGAGCTGTTTTTT | CASRFAGGVNTGELFF
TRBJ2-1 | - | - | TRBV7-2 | TGTGCCAGCAGCTTAGCGGGAGGAACGTACAATGAGCAGTTCTTC | CASSLAGGTYNEQFF